Listed here are 7 T cell receptor beta chains from one sample, sequenced in a study of T cell repertoires in cytomegalovirus infection. TCRdb reanalysed the reads using MiXCR and keeps one entry per CDR3 protein. The table records about 770,000 distinct CDR3 sequences, approximately 32% of them present only once. No antigen has been identified for these receptors. This material consisted of cultured CD8+ T cells from PBMCs, taken from culture after CMV antigen stimulation. The receptors shown here come from a human donor in good health (CMV status not recorded). Some clones in this sample may be carry-over from other donors' samples.

The genes are TRBV20-1 and TRBJ2-7; either TRBD1 or TRBD2 may fit D (5 bases each). Germline loops: CDR1 DFQATT, CDR2 SNEGSKA (reference sequence). The CDR3 is made up of 14 amino acids. Deletions cut 4 bases from V and 3 bases from J, with 16 bases between. Here the CDR3 reads CSATQTRDRYEQYV. CDR3 sequence (DNA): TGCAGTGCTACCCAAACCCGGGACCGCTACGAGCAGTACGTC.

This clonotype was found a few times. This chain links TRBV19 with TRBJ2-2, with a tentative D call TRBD1 (6 bases). The germline V and J ends were trimmed by 3 bases and 0 bases, with 14 bases remaining between them. The CDR3 consists of 17 residues. The germline CDR1 and CDR2 sequences are LNHDA and SQIVND (reference sequence). The CDR3 DNA reads as TGTGCCAGTAGTATTCTGACAGGCCTAACGAACACCGGGGAGCTGTTTTTT. Amino acid sequence: CASSILTGLTNTGELFF.

This sequence joins TRBV6-4 and TRBJ1-1; D call uncertain. V was pared by 0 bases and J by 0 bases, with 5 bases between. CDR3 length equals 14 residues. Germline CDR1 and CDR2: MRHNA and SNTAGT. The CDR3 DNA follows: TGTGCCAGCAGTGACTCTGAGCTGAACACTGAAGCTTTCTTT. Translated: CASSDSELNTEAFF.

This clonotype was observed a handful of times. J is TRBJ2-3 and V is TRBV10-3; the D is unclear. Germline assignment: CDR1 ENHRY and CDR2 SYGVKD. The CDR3 loop spans 14 amino acids. The V end lost 1 base, the J end lost 4 bases, and 9 bases lay between the germline ends. The CDR3 here is CAISELVVPDTQYF. As DNA, the CDR3 is TGTGCCATCAGTGAGTTGGTAGTCCCAGATACGCAGTATTTT.

At least ten counts were recorded for this clonotype. Here the CDR3 DNA reads TGTGCCAGCAGCCCGGGGGGTAGGCCAGGAGATACGCAGTATTTT. This sequence encodes CASSPGGRPGDTQYF. The chain links TRBV7-2 to TRBJ2-3; 7 bases align to TRBD2. This CDR3 spans 15 amino acids. Germline CDR1 SGHTA, CDR2 FQGNSA. Trimming removed 5 bases from V and 5 bases from J; junction bases left unmatched: 10.

The chain joins TRBV7-9 to TRBJ2-7; 7 positions agree with TRBD1. Germline trimming cut 5 bases from V and 2 bases from J; bases unmatched to any gene: 6. Germline V gene lookup returns CDR1 SEHNR and CDR2 FQNEAQ (reference sequence). CDR3 length: 14 amino acids. The CDR3 DNA reads as TGTGCCAGCAGCGCCTGGGACAGACCCTACGAGCAGTACGTC. It encodes CASSAWDRPYEQYV.

The V gene is TRBV4-1, the J gene TRBJ2-2, with D tentatively TRBD1 (5 bases). The length of the CDR3 is 14 residues. Trimming took off 4 bases at V and 2 bases at J, with 8 bases between the two ends. CDR1 and CDR2 from the germline V gene are MGHRA and YSYEKL. The CDR3 protein is CASSRGHNTGELFF. The CDR3 nucleotides are TGCGCCAGCAGCCGCGGACACAACACCGGGGAGCTGTTTTTT.